This paragraph reports one T cell receptor beta chain. The antigen this receptor binds is unknown. Base quality data are lacking; no much larger clone is found one base away. These data originate in a study of cytomegalovirus exposure and HLA in healthy donors (dated by TCRdb to the late 2010s). Context from the whole study: A later analysis indicated that the 95 to 150 validation repertoires were generated on the platform also employed for the approximately 700 repertoires of the first cohort. The study aimed to test whether signatures of past pathogen exposure could be identified by cataloging public T cell receptors. A separate validation cohort of roughly 110 different subjects was used in addition to the roughly 670-subject first cohort. High-throughput TCR immunosequencing, statistical association of individual TCRs with disease status, and machine learning were combined to predict cytomegalovirus infection status. The full study reports these points: The classifier was reported to diagnose cytomegalovirus status with high specificity and sensitivity in both the original cohort and the validation cohort. Most TCR sequences were seen in very few donors, while some public TCRs were found in many individuals. A few of the identified cytomegalovirus-associated TCR beta chains were confirmed in vitro to be specific for cytomegalovirus antigens. According to the authors, the approach could potentially be generalized to other disease states and immunological phenotypes. A total of around 150 TCR beta chains were listed by the study as associated with cytomegalovirus. Subsequent analysis determined that TCRs grouped into clusters in the first cohort also showed a tendency toward co-occurrence across the 120 validation repertoires, and roughly 95% of cluster scores exceeded 0. All 130 or so repertoires were used to score co-occurrence in the validation cohort in a later analysis, because that analysis had no HLA typing for the cohort.

The donors were included in the validation cohort of 90 to 150 subjects, a group kept apart from the roughly 700-subject first cohort. The library relied on the immunoSEQ multiplex PCR assay. For the original study's pipeline: To diagnose cytomegalovirus status from the catalog of TCR beta chain sequences, a statistical classification framework was built. The table comes from immuneACCESS by way of TCRdb, which keeps in-frame sequences with V and J called. Part of the clones is missing from these tables; in studies checked, under half for an unresolved V gene and the rest for unknown reasons. The V and J calls and clone size were taken over from that table, and D and trimming were inferred from the DNA. The sample table holds some 210,000 clones, of which approximately 87% were seen once. Roughly 5.7% of the sample is in the top ten clones. The cysteine opens and the phenylalanine closes a CDR3 of 16 amino acids. The entry retains the CDR3 DNA only, 48 bases that are in frame from base 1. V is clipped by 5 bases and J by 10 bases, and the sequence between their germline boundaries is 24 bases long. From the germline V gene, CDR1 is SGHTA and CDR2 is FQGNSA.

Sequenced material: PBMCs. The origin of this receptor is a woman aged 18-29 years in good health and CMV-seronegative. The rearrangement combines TRBV7-2 with TRBJ2-1; TRBD2 could be the D gene, as 7 bases match. The DNA is as follows: TGTGCCAGCAGCCCTGTGGGGGCGGGGGTATGGGTAGAGCAGTTCTTC. Protein translation: CASSPVGAGVWVEQFF.